This T cell receptor (beta chain) was sequenced for a study of T-cell reconstitution after alpha-beta-depleted transplantation in children listed by TCRdb under 2016. As for the study more broadly: The study quantitatively tracked T-cell immune reconstitution after TCRalphabeta/CD19-depleted allogeneic hematopoietic cell transplantation in children using TCR repertoire profiling.

The sample's treatment or condition label, in plain terms: allogeneic hematopoietic cell transplantation with graft depleted of TCRalphabeta T cells and CD19 B cells. The children who served as transplant recipients had been given grafts of TCRalphabeta/CD19-depleted allogeneic hematopoietic cells. The library was prepared using PCR. Sequencing took place on an Illumina HiSeq 2500. TCR libraries were prepared with molecular barcoding, using unique molecular identifiers to normalize TCRbeta repertoire quantification. The public reads were run again by TCRdb, first through fastp at Q25 and then through MiXCR, and only productive beta chains were kept. CDR3 protein duplicates are merged, each entry listing the most common genes and DNA. This sample is represented by about 420,000 distinct CDR3 sequences; roughly 17% of them were singletons. Clones ranked in the top ten supply just under 30% of the sample.

This clonotype has just a few counts. What antigen it recognizes has not been identified. Per-nucleotide qualities are absent, and no much larger clonotype sits a single base away. Overall study outcomes, separate from this receptor: In some patients, high TCRbeta diversity at day 60 was attributed to recipient T cells and intrathymic progenitors that had survived conditioning. About two months after transplant, the apparently early recovery of alphabetaT-cell counts reportedly depended on just several hundred clones that had expanded rapidly and came from non-depleted graft cells. Over the following months the frequencies of hyperexpanded clones went down, and after one year T-cell counts and TCRbeta diversity were mostly credited to newly produced T cells.

The CDR3 holds 18 amino acids from the cysteine to the phenylalanine. Left in the record is the CDR3 DNA by itself, 54 bases read in frame from the first base. From a lookup of the germline V gene, CDR1 and CDR2 are MGHRA and YSYEKL. V and J lose 0 bases and 4 bases, and a span of 21 bases separates them. The source material was PBMCs, mostly from graft donor cells, sampled 360 days after TCRalphabeta/CD19-depleted stem cell transplant. The sequence links TRBV4-1 to TRBJ2-5; the D segment could be TRBD2, given 6 matching bases. This sequence originates from a boy under three years old who had a stem cell transplant for Wiskott-Aldrich syndrome, so the T cells may come from the graft donor. The CDR3 corresponds to CASSQDEGRGPMRETQYF. The bases are TGCGCCAGCAGCCAAGATGAGGGGCGGGGACCGATGAGAGAGACCCAGTACTTC.